This T cell receptor beta chain was recorded in a study of shared clonotypes between healthy human individuals. There are 12 residues in the CDR3. The germline CDR1 and CDR2 sequences are MNHNS and SASEGT. Trimming removed 6 bases at V and 2 bases at J, with 7 bases between. The authors distributed each subset's genomic DNA evenly over several immunoSEQ plates. Assay used: immunoSEQ multiplex PCR; TCRdb lists only in-frame clones, some missing. The table shows around 500,000 clones, with 70% to 85% occurring only once. The sample comprised PBMCs. The TCR was taken from a woman aged 40 to 55 in good health. Some clones in this sample may be carry-over from other donors' samples. V and J are TRBV6-1 and TRBJ1-1, with TRBD1 as a possible D gene (5 bases). The CDR3: CASRGPNTEAFF. In nucleotides, the CDR3 is TGTGCCAGCAGGGGGCCTAACACTGAAGCTTTCTTT.